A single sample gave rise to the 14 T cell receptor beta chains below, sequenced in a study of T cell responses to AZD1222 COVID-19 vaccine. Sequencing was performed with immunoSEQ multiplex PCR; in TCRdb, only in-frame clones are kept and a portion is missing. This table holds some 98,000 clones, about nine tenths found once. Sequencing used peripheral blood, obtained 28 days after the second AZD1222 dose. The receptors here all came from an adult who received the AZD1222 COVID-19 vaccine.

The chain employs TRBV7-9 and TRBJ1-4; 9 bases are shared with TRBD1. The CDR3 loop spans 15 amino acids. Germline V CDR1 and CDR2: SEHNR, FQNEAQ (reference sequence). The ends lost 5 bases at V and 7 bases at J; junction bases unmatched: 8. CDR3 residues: CASSRLGQGGEKLFF. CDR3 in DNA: TGTGCCAGCAGCCGTCTGGGACAGGGTGGTGAAAAACTGTTTTTT.

The CDR3 here is CASSLEGRGNEKLFF. CDR3 coding DNA: TGCGCCAGCAGCTTGGAAGGCAGGGGTAATGAAAAACTGTTTTTT. The gene calls are TRBV5-1 and TRBJ1-4, with D perhaps TRBD1 (6 bases). From germline, CDR1 is SGHRS and CDR2 YFSETQ. V was cut by 0 bases and J by 4 bases, with 10 bases left in between. The CDR3 is made up of 15 amino acids.

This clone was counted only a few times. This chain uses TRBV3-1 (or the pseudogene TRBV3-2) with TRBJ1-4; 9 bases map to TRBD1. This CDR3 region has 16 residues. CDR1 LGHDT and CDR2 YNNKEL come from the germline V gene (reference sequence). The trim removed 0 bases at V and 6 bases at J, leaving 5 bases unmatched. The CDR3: CASSQDSGTGYEKLFF. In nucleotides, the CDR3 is TGTGCCAGCAGCCAAGACAGTGGGACAGGGTATGAAAAACTGTTTTTT.

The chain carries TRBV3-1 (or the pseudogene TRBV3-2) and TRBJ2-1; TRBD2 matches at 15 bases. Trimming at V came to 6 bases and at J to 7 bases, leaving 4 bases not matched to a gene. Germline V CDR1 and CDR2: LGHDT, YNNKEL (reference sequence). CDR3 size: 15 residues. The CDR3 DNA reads TGTGCCAGCAGACCCGGACTAGCGGGAGGGAATGAGCAGTTCTTC. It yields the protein CASRPGLAGGNEQFF.

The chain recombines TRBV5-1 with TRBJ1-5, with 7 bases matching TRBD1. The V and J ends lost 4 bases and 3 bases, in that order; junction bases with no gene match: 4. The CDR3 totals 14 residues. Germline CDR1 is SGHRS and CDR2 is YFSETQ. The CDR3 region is CASSPGTDNQPQHF. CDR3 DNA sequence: TGCGCCAGCAGCCCGGGGACAGACAATCAGCCCCAGCATTTT.

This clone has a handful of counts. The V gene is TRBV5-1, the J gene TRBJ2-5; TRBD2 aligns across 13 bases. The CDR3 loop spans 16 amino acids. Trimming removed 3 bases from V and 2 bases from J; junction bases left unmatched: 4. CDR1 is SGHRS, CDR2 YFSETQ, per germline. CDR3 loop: CASSSGTSGNQETQYF. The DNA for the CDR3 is TGCGCCAGCAGCTCCGGGACTAGCGGGAATCAAGAGACCCAGTACTTC.

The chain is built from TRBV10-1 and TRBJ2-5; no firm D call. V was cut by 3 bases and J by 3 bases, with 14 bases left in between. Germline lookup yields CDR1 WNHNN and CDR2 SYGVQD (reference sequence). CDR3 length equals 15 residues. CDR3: CASSEGRQAEETQYF. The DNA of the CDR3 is TGCGCCAGCAGTGAAGGTCGGCAGGCTGAAGAGACCCAGTACTTC.

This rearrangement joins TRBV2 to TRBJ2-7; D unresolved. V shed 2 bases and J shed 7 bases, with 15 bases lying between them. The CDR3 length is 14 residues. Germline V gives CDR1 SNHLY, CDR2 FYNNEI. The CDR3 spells CASSERRATVEQYF. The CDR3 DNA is TGTGCCAGCAGTGAACGACGGGCCACTGTGGAGCAGTACTTC.

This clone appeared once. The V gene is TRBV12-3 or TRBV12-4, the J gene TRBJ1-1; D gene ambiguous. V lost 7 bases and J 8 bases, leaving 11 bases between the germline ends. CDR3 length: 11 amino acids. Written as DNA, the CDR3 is TGTGCCAGCACCCCGGGTGTCGAAGCTTTCTTT. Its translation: CASTPGVEAFF.

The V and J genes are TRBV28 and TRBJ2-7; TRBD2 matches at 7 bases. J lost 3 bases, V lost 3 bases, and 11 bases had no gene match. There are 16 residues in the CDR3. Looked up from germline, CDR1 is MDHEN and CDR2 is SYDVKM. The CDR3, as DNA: TGTGCCAGCAGTTTCCTTGCGTGGGGGGGTCGCTACGAGCAGTACTTC. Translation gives CASSFLAWGGRYEQYF.

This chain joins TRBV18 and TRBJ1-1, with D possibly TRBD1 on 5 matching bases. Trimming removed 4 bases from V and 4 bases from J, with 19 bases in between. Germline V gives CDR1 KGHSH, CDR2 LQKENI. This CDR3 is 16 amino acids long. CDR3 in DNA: TGTGCCAGCTCACATCTCTCGGGGGAAAGGGGCACTGAAGCTTTCTTT. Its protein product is CASSHLSGERGTEAFF.

The CDR3 coding sequence is TGTGCCAGCAGTACCTTCGGGCCCTATGGGGCAGATACGCAGTATTTT. It is translated as CASSTFGPYGADTQYF. The gene calls are TRBV27 and TRBJ2-3, with D hard to call. Looked up from germline, CDR1 is MNHEY and CDR2 is SMNVEV (reference sequence). This CDR3 has 16 residues. Trimming left V 5 bases short and J 4 bases short, with 19 bases between.

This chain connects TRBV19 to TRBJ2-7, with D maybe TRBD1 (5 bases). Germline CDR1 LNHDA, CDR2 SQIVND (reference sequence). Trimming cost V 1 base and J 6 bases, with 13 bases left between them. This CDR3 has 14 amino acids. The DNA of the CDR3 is TGTGCCAGTAGTATAGGGCAGGGTCTTGGCGAGCAGTACTTC. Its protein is CASSIGQGLGEQYF.

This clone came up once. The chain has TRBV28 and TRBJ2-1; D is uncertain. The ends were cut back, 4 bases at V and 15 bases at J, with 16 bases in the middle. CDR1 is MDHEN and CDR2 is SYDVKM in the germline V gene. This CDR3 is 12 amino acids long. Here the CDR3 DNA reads TGTGCCAGCAGTTCGAAGACCGCTCGGCCGTTCTTC. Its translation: CASSSKTARPFF.